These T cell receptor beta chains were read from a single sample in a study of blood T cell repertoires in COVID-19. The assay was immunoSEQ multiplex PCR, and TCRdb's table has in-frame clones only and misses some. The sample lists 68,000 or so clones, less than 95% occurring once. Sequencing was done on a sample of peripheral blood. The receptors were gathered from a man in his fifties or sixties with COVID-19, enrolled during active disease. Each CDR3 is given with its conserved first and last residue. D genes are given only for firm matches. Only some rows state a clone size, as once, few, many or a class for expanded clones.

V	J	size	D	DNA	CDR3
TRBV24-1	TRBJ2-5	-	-	TGTGCCACCAGTGTCCTAGAAGCCCAAGAGACCCAGTACTTC	CATSVLEAQETQYF
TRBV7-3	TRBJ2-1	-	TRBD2	TGTGCCAGCAGCTTAAGCGGGAGGGATTACAATGAGCAGTTCTTC	CASSLSGRDYNEQFF
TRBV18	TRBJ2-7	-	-	TGTGCCAGCTCACCACCGTGGCAGGGCTCCAACGAGCAGTACTTC	CASSPPWQGSNEQYF
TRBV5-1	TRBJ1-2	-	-	TGCGCCAGCAGCACTGGACAGTATACTGGCTACACCTTC	CASSTGQYTGYTF
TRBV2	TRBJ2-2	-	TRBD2	TGTGCCAGCAGTCAACTAGCGGCGAACACCGGGGAGCTGTTTTTT	CASSQLAANTGELFF
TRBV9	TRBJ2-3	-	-	TGTGCCAGCAGCGTAGTTCACAGGTCCACAGATACGCAGTATTTT	CASSVVHRSTDTQYF
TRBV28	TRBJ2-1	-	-	TGTGCCAGCAGGACGCGGGAAGGCAATGAGCAGTTCTTC	CASRTREGNEQFF
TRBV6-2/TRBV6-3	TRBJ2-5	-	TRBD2	TGTGCCAGCAGTTACAGCAGCGGGGGCCGGGAGACCCAGTACTTC	CASSYSSGGRETQYF
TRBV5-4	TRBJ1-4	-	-	TGTGCCAGCAGCTTGCGGGGGGTCGATGAAAAACTGTTTTTT	CASSLRGVDEKLFF
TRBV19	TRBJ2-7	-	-	TGTGCCAGTAGTATCTCCTGGGGCAGACTTAGCTCCTACGAGCAGTACTTC	CASSISWGRLSSYEQYF
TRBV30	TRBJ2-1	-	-	TGTGCCTGGTCCTTTGGGGAGTATGAGCAGTTCTTC	CAWSFGEYEQFF
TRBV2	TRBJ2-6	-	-	TGTGCCAGCTTCGGGGTGGCTGGGGCCAACGTCCTGACTTTC	CASFGVAGANVLTF
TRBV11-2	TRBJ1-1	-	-	TGTGCCAGCAGCTTTTTCAGGGCTGAAGCTTTCTTT	CASSFFRAEAFF
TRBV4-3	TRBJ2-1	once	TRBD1	TGCGCCAGCAGCCTAGGACAGGGGGTGGGTGAGCAGTTCTTC	CASSLGQGVGEQFF
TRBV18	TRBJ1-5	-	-	TGTGCCAGCTCACCAGGGCAAAATCAGCCCCAGCATTTT	CASSPGQNQPQHF
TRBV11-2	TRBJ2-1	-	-	TGTGCCAGCAGCTTAGTTTTGGGGCCGTCACCCTCCTACAATGAGCAGTTCTTC	CASSLVLGPSPSYNEQFF
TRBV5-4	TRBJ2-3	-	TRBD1	TGTGCCAGCAGCGCGGGGACAGGCCGCCGGGATACGCAGTATTTT	CASSAGTGRRDTQYF
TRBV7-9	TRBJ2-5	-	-	TGTGCCAGCAGCTTAGGCGACCGGTGGCGGCTCCAAGAGACCCAGTACTTC	CASSLGDRWRLQETQYF
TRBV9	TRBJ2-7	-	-	TGTGCCAGCAGCGCAGGCAATTCCTACGAGCAGTACTTC	CASSAGNSYEQYF
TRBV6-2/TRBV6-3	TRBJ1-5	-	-	TGTGCCAGCAGTTACCCTCTGGGAGTGGATCAGCCCCAGCATTTT	CASSYPLGVDQPQHF
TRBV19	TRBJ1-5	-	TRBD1	TGTGCCAGTAGATCGACAGGGAACAATCAGCCCCAGCATTTT	CASRSTGNNQPQHF
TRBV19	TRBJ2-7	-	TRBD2	TGTGCCAGTAGGCTAGCGGGAGTGGAGGAGCAGTACTTC	CASRLAGVEEQYF
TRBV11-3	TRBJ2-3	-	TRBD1	TGTGCCAGCAGCCACAGGGGGCTTAGCACAGATACGCAGTATTTT	CASSHRGLSTDTQYF
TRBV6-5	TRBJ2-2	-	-	TGTGCCAGCAGTTACTCTCGGTCCGGGGAGCTGTTTTTT	CASSYSRSGELFF
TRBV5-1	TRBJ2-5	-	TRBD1	TGCGCCAGCAGCTTGGATGGCAGGGGGCTCGAGACCCAGTACTTC	CASSLDGRGLETQYF
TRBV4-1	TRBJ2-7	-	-	TGCGCCAGCAGCCAAGAGCTAGCTGTCTACGAGCAGTACTTC	CASSQELAVYEQYF
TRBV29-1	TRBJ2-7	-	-	TGCAGCAAAGGGGACTTTTCATTGTACGAGCAGTACTTC	CSKGDFSLYEQYF
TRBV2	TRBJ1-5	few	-	TGTGCCGGCGGTCGGGGCAATCAGCCCCAGCATTTT	CAGGRGNQPQHF
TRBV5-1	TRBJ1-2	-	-	TGCGCCAGCAGCTTGGACCAGGGACATCATACGGGCTACACCTTC	CASSLDQGHHTGYTF
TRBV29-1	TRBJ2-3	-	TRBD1	TGCAGCGTAGGGACAGGTAGTTCCACAGATACGCAGTATTTT	CSVGTGSSTDTQYF
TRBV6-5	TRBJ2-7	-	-	TGTGCCAGCCGGACAGTGGGGTACGAGCAGTACTTC	CASRTVGYEQYF
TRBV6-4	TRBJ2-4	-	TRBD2	TGTGCCAGGAGAGGGACTAGCGGGGGGCAAAACATTCAGTACTTC	CARRGTSGGQNIQYF
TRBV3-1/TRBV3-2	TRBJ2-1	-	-	TGTGCCAGCAGGACTTCCCTATACGGCCCCTACAATGAGCAGTTCTTC	CASRTSLYGPYNEQFF
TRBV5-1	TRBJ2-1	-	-	TGCGCCAGCAGCTTAGGAACGACACAGTCCTGGTTCTTC	CASSLGTTQSWFF
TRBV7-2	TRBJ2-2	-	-	TGTGCCAGCAGCCGTACAGGGAACACCGGGGAGCTGTTTTTT	CASSRTGNTGELFF
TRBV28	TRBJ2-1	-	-	TGTGCCAGCAGCCCCCCTTCCGGGATGGGGTCTAATGAGCAGTTCTTC	CASSPPSGMGSNEQFF
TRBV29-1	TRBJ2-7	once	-	TGCAGCGCCGAGGCTGGCTACGAGCAGTACTTC	CSAEAGYEQYF
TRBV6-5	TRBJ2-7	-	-	TGTGCCAGCGAGGGCGGCTACGAGCAGTACTTC	CASEGGYEQYF
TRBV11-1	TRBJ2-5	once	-	TGTGCCAGCAGCATCCTGGCCTCCTACCAAGAGACCCAGTACTTC	CASSILASYQETQYF
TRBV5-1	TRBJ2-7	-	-	TGCGCCAGCAGCCTACAACCGGGACATTCGTACGAGCAGTACTTC	CASSLQPGHSYEQYF
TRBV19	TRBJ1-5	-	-	TGTGCCAGTAGTATATCGGGGTCGGGTTTCAATCAGCCCCAGCATTTT	CASSISGSGFNQPQHF
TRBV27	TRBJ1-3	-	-	TGTGCCAGCAGGCCGGGACTCAGTAGGAACACCATATATTTT	CASRPGLSRNTIYF
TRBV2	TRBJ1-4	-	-	TGTGCCAGCAGTCCGCTCGGGGAACAACGGACTAATGAAAAACTGTTTTTT	CASSPLGEQRTNEKLFF
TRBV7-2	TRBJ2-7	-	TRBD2	TGTGCCAGCAGCCTCGCACCTTGGTGGGAGGGATACGAGCAGTACTTC	CASSLAPWWEGYEQYF
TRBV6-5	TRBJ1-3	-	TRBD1	TGTGCCAGCAGCCGGACAGGGAGGTCTGGAAACACCATATATTTT	CASSRTGRSGNTIYF
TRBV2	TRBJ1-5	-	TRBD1	TGTGCCAGCGGGGGGTACCGGGACAGGGGACTTTCCCCCAATCAGCCCCAGCATTTT	CASGGYRDRGLSPNQPQHF
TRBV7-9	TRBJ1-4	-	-	TGTGCCAGCAGCTTAGGAGAATCCGGTGAAAAACTGTTTTTT	CASSLGESGEKLFF
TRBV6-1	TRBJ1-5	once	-	TGTGCCAGCAGTGATCGGCAGCCCCAGCATTTT	CASSDRQPQHF
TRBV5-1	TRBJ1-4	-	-	TGCGCCAGCAGCCCATTTGGGGGGGATACTAATGAAAAACTGTTTTTT	CASSPFGGDTNEKLFF
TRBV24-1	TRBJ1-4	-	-	TGTGCCACCAGTGATCCCGCTACCCATACATCCGGGTCAACTAATGAAAAACTGTTTTTT	CATSDPATHTSGSTNEKLFF
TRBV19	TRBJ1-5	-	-	TGTGCCAGTAGTACGCTTACAGGAGTCAATCAGCCCCAGCATTTT	CASSTLTGVNQPQHF
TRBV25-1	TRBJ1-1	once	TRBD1	TGTGCCAGCAGTCCGAAGGGGGCGTGGAACACTGAAGCTTTCTTT	CASSPKGAWNTEAFF
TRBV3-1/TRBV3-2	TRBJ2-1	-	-	TGTGCCAGCAGCCACGATCCGGGGAGGTACAATGAGCAGTTCTTC	CASSHDPGRYNEQFF
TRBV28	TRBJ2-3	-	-	TGTGCCAGCGCGGCAGGGTCCTTAGATACGCAGTATTTT	CASAAGSLDTQYF
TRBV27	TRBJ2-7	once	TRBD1	TGTGCCAGCAGTGGCCGGGACAGGGGTTCCTACGAGCAGTACTTC	CASSGRDRGSYEQYF
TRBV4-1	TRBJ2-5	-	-	TGCGCCAGCAGCCAAGTACGGGGGGCTTCGATAGAGACCCAGTACTTC	CASSQVRGASIETQYF
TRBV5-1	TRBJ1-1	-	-	TGCGCCAGCAGCCATAATCCACAGTACACTGAAGCTTTCTTT	CASSHNPQYTEAFF
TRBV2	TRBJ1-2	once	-	TGTGCCAGCCGTTTAGAAGAAAACTATGGCTACACCTTC	CASRLEENYGYTF